This entry lists 12 T cell receptor beta chains sequenced from one sample in a study of cytomegalovirus exposure and HLA in healthy donors. This PCR relied on a set of 60 Vbeta primers and 13 Jbeta primers. This table comes from immunoSEQ multiplex PCR, and its TCRdb copy is limited to in-frame clones, with some not included. The data hold about 190,000 clones, with over 80% observed a single time. The sample consisted of PBMCs. Source of these receptors: a man younger than 45 in good health and CMV-seronegative.

This rearrangement joins TRBV25-1 to TRBJ1-2, with D perhaps TRBD1 (6 bases). The CDR3 spans 14 residues. Trimming left V 7 bases short and J 7 bases short, with 19 bases between. Germline-derived CDR1 and CDR2 are MGHDK and SYGVNS. The CDR3 DNA reads as TGTGCCAGCATGAGTGGGGCACAGGGTTCTGGCTACACCTTC. It yields the protein CASMSGAQGSGYTF.

The rearrangement links TRBV19 to TRBJ2-7; weak D call: TRBD2 (6 bases). CDR3 length: 12 residues. The V gene lost 5 bases and the J gene lost 4 bases, with 9 bases spanning the gap. Germline V gene lookup returns CDR1 LNHDA and CDR2 SQIVND (reference sequence). Here the CDR3 reads CASSRGRYEQYF. The CDR3 region has the DNA TGTGCCAGTAGTCGGGGGAGATACGAGCAGTACTTC.

V and J are TRBV9 and TRBJ1-1; TRBD1 is a possible D gene (6 bases). Trimming cost V 0 bases and J 1 base, with 16 bases left between them. Germline-derived CDR1 and CDR2 are SGDLS and YYNGEE. This CDR3 spans 17 amino acids. CDR3 coding DNA: TGTGCCAGCAGCGTAGGGGTCGGCCGGGGGGCGAACACTGAAGCTTTCTTT. As protein: CASSVGVGRGANTEAFF.

This chain links TRBV27 with TRBJ1-1; TRBD1 matches at 7 bases. Germline values: CDR1 MNHEY, CDR2 SMNVEV (reference sequence). The length of the CDR3 is 15 residues. Germline trimming cut 4 bases from V and 0 bases from J; bases unmatched to any gene: 5. This CDR3 is CASSSTTGMNTEAFF. CDR3 sequence (DNA): TGTGCCAGCAGTTCAACGACAGGGATGAACACTGAAGCTTTCTTT.

The sample holds a few counts of this clone. The V gene is TRBV5-4, the J gene TRBJ2-7; D ambiguous. CDR1 is SGHNT, CDR2 YYREEE, per germline (reference sequence). V was cut by 4 bases and J by 1 base, with 9 bases left in between. This CDR3 is built from 13 residues. CDR3 in amino acids: CASSPPLSYEQYF. The CDR3 region has the DNA TGTGCCAGCAGCCCCCCCCTATCCTACGAGCAGTACTTC.

The chain couples TRBV27 to TRBJ1-1; D is perhaps TRBD1 (5 bases). With 6 bases removed from V and 0 bases from J, the gap between germline ends came to 14 bases. This CDR3 is built from 15 residues. Germline values: CDR1 MNHEY, CDR2 SMNVEV (reference sequence). In DNA, the CDR3 is TGTGCCAGCAGAGTTAGGTCAGGGATGAACACTGAAGCTTTCTTT. It yields the protein CASRVRSGMNTEAFF.

The chain joins TRBV18 to TRBJ2-2; a weak D match, TRBD2 (6 bases). Germline V lookup: CDR1 KGHSH, CDR2 LQKENI. The CDR3 loop spans 15 amino acids. Trimming took 3 bases from V and 4 from J, leaving 12 bases between them. CDR3 residues: CASSPRTGVTGELFF. CDR3 nucleotide sequence: TGTGCCAGCTCACCTAGGACGGGAGTCACCGGGGAGCTGTTTTTT.

The chain carries TRBV19 and TRBJ2-7; D might be TRBD1 (6 bases). The CDR3 is 14 amino acids. With 4 bases removed from V and 0 bases from J, the gap between germline ends came to 10 bases. Germline assignment: CDR1 LNHDA and CDR2 SQIVND (reference sequence). The CDR3 here is CASSSRDTSYEQYF. The CDR3 nucleotides are TGTGCCAGTAGTAGCCGGGACACCTCCTACGAGCAGTACTTC.

This clone was observed once. Mismatch with germline at one junction end may stem from a read error. The chain is built from TRBV19 and TRBJ2-1; weak D call: TRBD2 (5 bases). This CDR3 is 14 amino acids long. The V gene's germline CDR1 is LNHDA and CDR2 SQIVND (reference sequence). The CDR3 bases are TGTGCCAGTAGTATGACGGACTCCGACAATGAGCAGTTCTTC. Amino acid sequence: CASSMTDSDNEQFF.

V gene TRBV5-5 combines with J gene TRBJ1-1, with 7 bases identical to TRBD1. This CDR3 has 13 amino acids. Germline V gene lookup returns CDR1 SGHKS and CDR2 YYEKEE (reference sequence). With V trimmed by 3 bases and J by 4 bases, 3 bases remained unmatched. The CDR3 spells CASSWTGLTEAFF. In DNA, the CDR3 is TGTGCCAGCAGCTGGACAGGTCTCACTGAAGCTTTCTTT.

The J gene is TRBJ2-3, the V gene TRBV4-3; D remains ambiguous. The germline V and J ends were trimmed by 0 bases and 5 bases, with 3 bases remaining between them. The CDR3 sequence is 12 residues long. The germline CDR1 and CDR2 sequences are LGHNA and YSLEER. The CDR3 spells CASSQDLDTQYF. CDR3 in DNA: TGCGCCAGCAGCCAAGATCTAGATACGCAGTATTTT.

The rearrangement links TRBV6-5 to TRBJ1-2; TRBD1 matches at 10 bases. The CDR3 length is 14 residues. V trimming: 5 bases; J trimming: 4 bases; junction bases outside the gene matches: 4. Per germline, CDR1 MNHEY and CDR2 SVGAGI. This CDR3 reads CASSRQGASYGYTF. The CDR3 coding sequence is TGTGCCAGCAGTAGACAGGGGGCGTCCTATGGCTACACCTTC.